This is a list of T cell receptor beta chains from one sample in a study of cytomegalovirus exposure and HLA in healthy donors. TCRdb's table, derived via immunoSEQ multiplex PCR, lists solely in-frame clones and lacks some. The sample consists of about 99,000 clones, 60% to 85% of them appearing once. The sequenced material came from PBMCs. Source of these receptors: a man over 45 in good health and CMV-seropositive. Each CDR3 is given with its conserved first and last residue. A D gene is named only where the DNA matches it firmly. Expanded clones are given a class, and other clones once, few, many or no size at all.

NA,TRBJ2-7,TRBV6-6,TRBD1,CASRRPRTGQVDEQYF,TGTGCCAGCAGACGGCCCCGGACAGGGCAGGTGGACGAGCAGTACTTC
NA,TRBJ2-1,TRBV5-6,TRBD2,CASSPSGLAGVEQFF,TGTGCCAGCAGCCCATCGGGACTAGCGGGAGTTGAGCAGTTCTTC
NA,TRBJ1-1,TRBV10-3,TRBD1,CAISPGQGGTEAFF,TGTGCCATCAGCCCCGGACAGGGAGGCACTGAAGCTTTCTTT
few,TRBJ2-3,TRBV18,TRBD2,CASSQLAGITDTQYF,TGTGCCAGCTCACAACTAGCGGGAATTACAGATACGCAGTATTTT
NA,TRBJ2-2,TRBV7-9,TRBD2,CASSLTSAGELFF,TGTGCCAGCAGCTTAACTAGCGCCGGGGAGCTGTTTTTT
NA,TRBJ2-3,TRBV6-4,TRBD2,CASSDSGGSSDTQYF,TGTGCCAGCAGTGACTCGGGAGGGAGTTCTGATACGCAGTATTTT
NA,TRBJ2-2,TRBV7-2,NA,CASSLSPGPPPGELFF,TGTGCCAGCAGCTTATCGCCGGGTCCCCCACCCGGGGAGCTGTTTTTT
NA,TRBJ2-5,TRBV5-1,NA,CASSAGFSQETQYF,TGCGCCAGCAGCGCAGGGTTTTCCCAAGAGACCCAGTACTTC
few,TRBJ2-1,TRBV5-1,NA,CATLLEPSSSEQFF,TGCGCCACCCTTCTAGAGCCCTCCAGTTCTGAGCAGTTCTTC
few,TRBJ2-7,TRBV4-2,NA,CASSQGGRGSYEQYF,TGTGCCAGCAGCCAAGGTGGCAGGGGCTCCTACGAGCAGTACTTC
NA,TRBJ1-4,TRBV9,NA,CASSVGRVNEKLFF,TGTGCCAGCAGCGTAGGGCGGGTTAATGAAAAACTGTTTTTT
once,TRBJ1-3,TRBV7-8,TRBD1,CASSPRTGGWNTIYF,TGTGCCAGCAGCCCAAGGACAGGGGGATGGAACACCATATATTTT
NA,TRBJ2-3,TRBV27,TRBD2,CASRPAVWSGLDSTDTQYF,TGTGCCAGCAGGCCCGCCGTGTGGTCAGGACTAGACAGCACAGATACGCAGTATTTT
NA,TRBJ1-1,TRBV6-1,NA,CASREQGNTEAFF,TGTGCCAGCAGAGAACAGGGGAACACTGAAGCTTTCTTT
NA,TRBJ1-4,TRBV30,NA,CAWSVRGRGREKLFF,TGTGCCTGGAGTGTAAGGGGGAGGGGCCGGGAAAAACTGTTTTTT
once,TRBJ2-1,TRBV7-9,NA,CASRLDTVGEQFF,TGTGCCAGCAGACTTGACACCGTAGGTGAGCAGTTCTTC
few,TRBJ2-3,TRBV2,TRBD1,CASSVDRSTDTQYF,TGTGCCAGCAGTGTGGACAGGAGTACAGATACGCAGTATTTT
NA,TRBJ2-5,TRBV7-3,NA,CASSLTGGEETQYF,TGTGCCAGCAGCTTAACAGGGGGAGAAGAGACCCAGTACTTC
NA,TRBJ2-1,TRBV7-8,TRBD2,CASSLVLGTSANEQFF,TGTGCCAGCAGCTTAGTACTGGGGACTAGCGCCAATGAGCAGTTCTTC
NA,TRBJ2-7,TRBV5-1,TRBD2,CASRGTSGSSYEQYF,TGCGCCAGCAGGGGGACTAGCGGGAGCTCCTACGAGCAGTACTTC
NA,TRBJ2-1,TRBV6-5,NA,CASSYKQGYYNEQFF,TGTGCCAGCAGTTACAAACAGGGCTACTACAATGAGCAGTTCTTC
NA,TRBJ2-7,TRBV6-1,NA,CASSESRGPSYEQYF,TGTGCCAGCAGTGAATCCAGGGGCCCGTCCTACGAGCAGTACTTC
NA,TRBJ2-7,TRBV6-1,TRBD2,CASRLAGAEEQYF,TGTGCCAGCAGGCTAGCGGGAGCGGAAGAGCAGTACTTC
NA,TRBJ1-4,TRBV5-8,NA,CASSFEGSNEKLFF,TGTGCCAGCAGCTTCGAAGGGAGCAATGAAAAACTGTTTTTT